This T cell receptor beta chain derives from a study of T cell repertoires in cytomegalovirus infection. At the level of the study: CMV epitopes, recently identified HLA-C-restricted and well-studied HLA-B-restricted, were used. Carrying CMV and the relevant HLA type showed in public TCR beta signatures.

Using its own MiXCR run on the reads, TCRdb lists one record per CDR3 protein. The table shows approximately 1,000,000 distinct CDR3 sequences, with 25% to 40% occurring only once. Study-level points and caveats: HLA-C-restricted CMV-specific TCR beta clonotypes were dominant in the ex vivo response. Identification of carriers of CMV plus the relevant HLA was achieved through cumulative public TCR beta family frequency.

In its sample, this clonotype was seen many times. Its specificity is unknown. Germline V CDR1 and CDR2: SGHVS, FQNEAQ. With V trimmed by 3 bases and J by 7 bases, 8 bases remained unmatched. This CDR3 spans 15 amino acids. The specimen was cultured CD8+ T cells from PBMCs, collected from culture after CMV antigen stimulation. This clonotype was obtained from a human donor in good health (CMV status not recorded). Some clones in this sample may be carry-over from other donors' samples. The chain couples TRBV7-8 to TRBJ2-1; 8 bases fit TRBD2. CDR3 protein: CASSLERGPRNEQFF. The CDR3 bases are TGTGCCAGCAGCTTGGAGCGGGGGCCGAGGAATGAGCAGTTCTTC.